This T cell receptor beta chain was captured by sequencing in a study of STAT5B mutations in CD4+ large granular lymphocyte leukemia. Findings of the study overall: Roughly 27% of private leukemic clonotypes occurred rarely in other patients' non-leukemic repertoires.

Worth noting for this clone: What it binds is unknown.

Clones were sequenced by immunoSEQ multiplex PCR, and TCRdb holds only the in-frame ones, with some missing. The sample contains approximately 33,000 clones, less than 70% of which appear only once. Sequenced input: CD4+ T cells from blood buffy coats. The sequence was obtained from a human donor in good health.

CDR3 nucleotide sequence: TGTGCCAGTAGTATAGGGGGAGGGGGGCTGGCCGAAGACACTGAAGCTTTCTTT. Amino acids: CASSIGGGGLAEDTEAFF. The genes are TRBV19 and TRBJ1-1, with D tentatively TRBD1 (6 bases). Germline loops: CDR1 LNHDA, CDR2 SQIVND (reference sequence). With 1 base removed from V and 3 bases from J, the gap between germline ends came to 21 bases. The CDR3 runs to 18 residues.